The present entry profiles one T cell receptor (beta chain) with its context. Some clones are missing from TCRdb's copy, which holds only in-frame ones; the method was immunoSEQ multiplex PCR. The sample includes about 26,000 clones, approximately 86% of them seen just once. Trimming cost V 6 bases and J 0 bases; bases outside gene matches: 10. Germline V gene lookup returns CDR1 SNHLY and CDR2 FYNNEI. This CDR3 has 16 amino acids. These data are taken from a study of PD-L1 blockade in urothelial cancer. This sequence was found in a man aged 55 to 70 with urothelial cancer. This chain uses TRBV2 with TRBJ2-7; 8 nucleotides match TRBD2. The material sequenced was PBMCs, taken around atezolizumab (anti-PD-L1) treatment. CDR3 nucleotide sequence: TGTGCCAGCAGCCGAAAACTAGCGGAACCCTCCTACGAGCAGTACTTC. The encoded protein is CASSRKLAEPSYEQYF.